The rows below give T cell receptor beta chains drawn from one sample of a study of T cell changes during pregnancy in multiple sclerosis. Clones were sequenced by immunoSEQ multiplex PCR, and TCRdb holds only the in-frame ones, with some missing. Of 45,000 to 70,000 clones listed, about 93% were seen once; the top ten hold about 2.9%. The specimen was peripheral blood, collected in the third trimester of pregnancy. These receptors all stem from a female donor in good health, enrolled as a control in a pregnancy study. CDR3s include the opening cysteine and the closing phenylalanine or tryptophan. A D gene is named only where the DNA matches it firmly. Size is stated for part of the rows, as once, few or many counts, or as a class when the clone is expanded.

v_gene	j_gene	abundance	d_gene	CDR3nt	CDR3aa
TRBV7-2	TRBJ2-7	-	TRBD1	TGTGCCAGCAGCTTGGGGGCAGGGGGCCGGGCCTACGAGCAGTACTTC	CASSLGAGGRAYEQYF
TRBV6-1	TRBJ2-6	few	-	TGTGCCAGCAGTGAGGACAGCTCTGGGGCCAACGTCCTGACTTTC	CASSEDSSGANVLTF
TRBV5-8	TRBJ1-1	-	-	TGTGCCAGCAGCTATCCAGGACAGACGAACACTGAAGCTTTCTTT	CASSYPGQTNTEAFF
TRBV10-3	TRBJ2-7	-	TRBD1	TGTGCCATCAGTGACCCAAGGAGTGATTCGGGACAGGGGAACCACGAGCAGTACTTC	CAISDPRSDSGQGNHEQYF
TRBV5-1	TRBJ1-1	-	-	TGCGCCAGCAGCTCGGGTGAGATGAACACTGAAGCTTTCTTT	CASSSGEMNTEAFF
TRBV13	TRBJ2-3	-	TRBD1	TGTGCCAGCAGCTCCAGGACAGGGGGTAAGGATACGCAGTATTTT	CASSSRTGGKDTQYF
TRBV4-2	TRBJ2-1	-	-	TGTGCCAGCAGCCGATGGGGAGGTAGGGATGAGCAGTTCTTC	CASSRWGGRDEQFF
TRBV4-2	TRBJ1-2	-	TRBD1	TGTGCCAGCAGCCAAAGGGGGCTAAGGGACTATGGCTACACCTTC	CASSQRGLRDYGYTF
TRBV6-5	TRBJ2-7	-	TRBD1	TGTGCCAGCAGATCCGGGACAGCCTCCTACGAGCAGTACTTC	CASRSGTASYEQYF
TRBV5-1	TRBJ2-5	-	TRBD1	TGCGCCAGCAGCTCCGGACAGGCACTGCAAGAGACCCAGTACTTC	CASSSGQALQETQYF
TRBV20-1	TRBJ1-1	-	-	TGCAGTGCGGAGGTGAACACTGAAGCTTTCTTT	CSAEVNTEAFF
TRBV27	TRBJ2-1	once	TRBD1	TGTGCCAGCAGTCCACGGACAGGGGGCTTGAATGAGCAGTTCTTC	CASSPRTGGLNEQFF
TRBV7-2	TRBJ2-3	-	TRBD2	TGTGCCAGCTCCGCCCTAGCGGACACGCAGTATTTT	CASSALADTQYF
TRBV7-8	TRBJ2-1	-	-	TGTGCCAGCAGCTTAGGAGACGGCGGGTACAACAATGAGCAGTTCTTC	CASSLGDGGYNNEQFF
TRBV11-2	TRBJ2-1	-	TRBD2	TGTGCCAGCAGCTTAGATAGTCAGCTAGCGGGGGTTTACAATGAGCAGTTCTTC	CASSLDSQLAGVYNEQFF
TRBV29-1	TRBJ2-5	-	TRBD2	TGCAGCGGAACTAGCGGGGGTTACCAAGAGACCCAGTACTTC	CSGTSGGYQETQYF
TRBV7-3	TRBJ2-1	once	TRBD2	TGTGCCAGCAGCTCGACTAGCGGGAGGAGGAATGAGCAGTTCTTC	CASSSTSGRRNEQFF
TRBV11-3	TRBJ2-5	-	TRBD1	TGTGCCAGCAGTCTAGGGGGACAGGGGTCCCAAGAGACCCAGTACTTC	CASSLGGQGSQETQYF
TRBV7-3	TRBJ2-1	-	-	TGTGCCAGCAGCTTAACGAGCAGGGGGGCCTACAATGAGCAGTTCTTC	CASSLTSRGAYNEQFF
TRBV19	TRBJ2-1	-	TRBD2	TGTGCCAGTAGTATGGTGACTAGCGGGATGTACAATGAGCAGTTCTTC	CASSMVTSGMYNEQFF
TRBV5-1	TRBJ2-2	-	-	TGCGCCAGCAGCTGGGAGGAGGGGACCGGGGAGCTGTTTTTT	CASSWEEGTGELFF
TRBV12-5	TRBJ2-7	-	-	TGTGCTAGTGGTCCAGGCGGGCCCGAGCAGTACTTC	CASGPGGPEQYF
TRBV5-4	TRBJ1-1	-	-	TGTGCCAGCAGCTTGGAAGGGGCAAGGAACACTGAAGCTTTCTTT	CASSLEGARNTEAFF
TRBV10-1	TRBJ1-1	-	-	TGCGCCACCCTTCGTCCAGGACACCCCGAGCGGGGCACTGAAGCTTTCTTT	CATLRPGHPERGTEAFF
TRBV29-1	TRBJ1-3	-	-	TGCAGCGTTGGCGGAGGGTCTAGCTCTGGAAACACCATATATTTT	CSVGGGSSSGNTIYF
TRBV4-3	TRBJ2-1	-	TRBD2	TGCGCCAGCAGCCAAGAAGGGACTAGCGGCCCCAATGAGCAGTTCTTC	CASSQEGTSGPNEQFF
TRBV1	TRBJ2-7	-	-	TGCACCAGCAGCCAGGGGGAGGGCCACGCCTACGAGCAGTACTTC	CTSSQGEGHAYEQYF
TRBV6-6	TRBJ2-7	-	TRBD2	TGTGCCAGCAGCCCTAGCGGGAGGCCAATCTCCTACGAGCAGTACTTC	CASSPSGRPISYEQYF
TRBV6-1	TRBJ2-7	-	TRBD1	TGTGCCAGCAGTGAATATAGGGGGCGCGACGAGCAGTACTTC	CASSEYRGRDEQYF
TRBV30	TRBJ2-7	-	-	TGTGCCTGGGGGACCAGGGGAGAGCAGTACTTC	CAWGTRGEQYF
TRBV15	TRBJ2-3	-	-	TGTGCCACCAGCACGTCCGCAGATACGCAGTATTTT	CATSTSADTQYF
TRBV19	TRBJ2-5	-	-	TGTGCCAGTAGTCTGGCCCAGGAGACCCAGTACTTC	CASSLAQETQYF
TRBV11-2	TRBJ1-1	-	-	TGTGCCAGCAGCTTAGATCAGCGGGGCCCGAACACTGAAGCTTTCTTT	CASSLDQRGPNTEAFF
TRBV4-2	TRBJ1-2	few	-	TGTGCCAGCAGCCAAGTATCCGGAGGGGCTAACTATGGCTACACCTTC	CASSQVSGGANYGYTF
TRBV28	TRBJ1-3	-	-	TGTGCCAGCAGCCACAGGCGGAGCACTGGAAACACCATATATTTT	CASSHRRSTGNTIYF
TRBV5-1	TRBJ2-3	-	TRBD2	TGCGCCAGCCGGACTAGCGGGGAGACAGATACGCAGTATTTT	CASRTSGETDTQYF
TRBV5-4	TRBJ2-5	-	-	TGTGCCAGCAGCTTCCCCCCCCTATGGGAGACCCAGTACTTC	CASSFPPLWETQYF
TRBV7-3	TRBJ2-2	-	TRBD2	TGTGCCACGGGGGAGGGGTACACCGGGGAGCTGTTTTTT	CATGEGYTGELFF
TRBV27	TRBJ2-1	once	-	TGTGCCAGCAGTCGACTTGACTACAATGAGCAGTTCTTC	CASSRLDYNEQFF
TRBV7-3	TRBJ2-2	-	TRBD1	TGTGCCAGCAGCCCCCCCGACAGGGCCGGGGAGCTGTTTTTT	CASSPPDRAGELFF
TRBV5-1	TRBJ2-2	-	TRBD2	TGCGCCAGCAGCTTACCGCCTAGCGGGGAAGTCGGGGAGCTGTTTTTT	CASSLPPSGEVGELFF
TRBV12-5	TRBJ2-1	once	-	TGTGCTAGTGGATCCACGGTCCCCCATAAGTTCTTC	CASGSTVPHKFF
TRBV7-3	TRBJ2-5	-	-	TGTGCCAGCAGCTCAATTGCAGAAGAGACCCAGTACTTC	CASSSIAEETQYF
TRBV12-5	TRBJ2-7	-	TRBD1	TGTGCTAGTGGTTTGGGACAGGGGCGCTACGAGCAGTACTTC	CASGLGQGRYEQYF
TRBV6-5	TRBJ1-1	once	-	TGTGCCAGCAGTTACCAATCGGGGGTGACTGAAGCTTTCTTT	CASSYQSGVTEAFF
TRBV25-1	TRBJ2-3	-	TRBD2	TGTGCCAGCAGTCTAGCGGGATTAATGGATACGCAGTATTTT	CASSLAGLMDTQYF
TRBV4-3	TRBJ2-1	-	-	TGCGCCAGCAGCCCCCAGACTAGTGACAATGAGCAGTTCTTC	CASSPQTSDNEQFF
TRBV6-5	TRBJ1-5	-	-	TGTGCCAGCTGCCCAGGAGGGATGAATCAGCCCCAGCATTTT	CASCPGGMNQPQHF
TRBV29-1	TRBJ1-2	-	-	TGCAGCGTTGCCCGCCGGGAACCTAACTATGGCTACACCTTC	CSVARREPNYGYTF
TRBV23-1	TRBJ2-3	-	TRBD2	TGCGCCAGCAGGACGACTAGCGGGAGCCCAGATACGCAGTATTTT	CASRTTSGSPDTQYF
TRBV28	TRBJ1-2	-	-	TGTGCCAGCAGTTTGAGGCAGGGGTCAGGTGGCTACACCTTC	CASSLRQGSGGYTF
TRBV27	TRBJ1-1	-	-	TGTGCCAGCAGTTTACTTTGGACAGACCCGGCCGGGGCTGAAGCTTTCTTT	CASSLLWTDPAGAEAFF
TRBV18	TRBJ2-7	-	TRBD1	TGTGCCAGCTCACCCGAACGGGGACAGGGGGACTACGAGCAGTACTTC	CASSPERGQGDYEQYF
TRBV4-2	TRBJ1-3	-	-	TGTGCCAGCAGCCAAGAGCTGGGGCGGCGTGGAAACACCATATATTTT	CASSQELGRRGNTIYF
TRBV6-6	TRBJ1-3	once	-	TGTGCCAGCGACGGGGGAGACATGACCTCTGGAAACACCATATATTTT	CASDGGDMTSGNTIYF
TRBV5-6	TRBJ2-7	once	-	TGTGCCAGCAGCTCACCGGGACACCTCTCCTACGAGCAGTACTTC	CASSSPGHLSYEQYF